This TCR beta chain stems from a study of blood T cells in healthy people across ages. The study, taken as a whole, reports: Not knowing donor CMV status may have confounded expanded clonotype changes. Long-lived donors exceeded aged donors in naive CD4+ cells and diversity. Strong correlation was found linking TCR beta diversity to naive T cell percentage.

Through a sample-barcoded 5' primer and a J-beta primer mix, a second PCR was run for roughly 6 to 12 cycles. MiXCR, applied by TCRdb to the 5' RACE reads, yields one record per CDR3 protein. The profile shows hundreds of thousands of distinct CDR3 sequences, approximately 44% of them singletons. This clonotype was seen a handful of times. Its target is unknown. V was clipped by 3 bases and J by 7 bases; unmatched bases: 7. There are 13 residues in the CDR3. Germline V lookup: CDR1 SGHDT, CDR2 YYEEEE. The genes are TRBV5-6 and TRBJ2-7; 7 positions agree with TRBD2. This TCR derives from a man aged 55 to 69 in good health. Sequenced material: blood. The CDR3 loop reads CASSSTGLQEQYF. CDR3 bases: TGTGCCAGCAGCTCTACGGGACTACAGGAGCAGTACTTC.